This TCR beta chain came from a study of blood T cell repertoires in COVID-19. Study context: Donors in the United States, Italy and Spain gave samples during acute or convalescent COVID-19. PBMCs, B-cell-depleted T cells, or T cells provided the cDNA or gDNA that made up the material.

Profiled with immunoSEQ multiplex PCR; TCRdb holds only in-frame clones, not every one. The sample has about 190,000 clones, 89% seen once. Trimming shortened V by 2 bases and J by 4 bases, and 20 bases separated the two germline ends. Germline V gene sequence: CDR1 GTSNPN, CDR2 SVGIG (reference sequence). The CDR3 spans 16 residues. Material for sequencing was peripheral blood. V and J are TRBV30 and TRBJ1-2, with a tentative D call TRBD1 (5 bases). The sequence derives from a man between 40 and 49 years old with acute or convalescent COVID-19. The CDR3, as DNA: TGTGCCTGGAGTTCCCCCGGGGCCGGGGGATTCTATGGCTACACCTTC. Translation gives CAWSSPGAGGFYGYTF.